This is a list of T cell receptor beta chains from one sample in a study of cytomegalovirus exposure and HLA in healthy donors. The assay was immunoSEQ multiplex PCR, and TCRdb's table has in-frame clones only and misses some. Among around 300,000 clones listed, roughly 90% were seen once. Sequenced sample: PBMCs. The receptors stem from a woman between 18 and 29 years old in good health and CMV-seronegative. CDR3s include the opening cysteine and the closing phenylalanine or tryptophan. D genes are given only for firm matches. Clone size is given for some rows only: seen once, a few or many times, or a class if the clone is expanded.

>TRBV9|TRBJ2-1|.|16|TRBD1
CASSTPGTGFYNEQFF
TGTGCCAGCAGCACCCCCGGGACAGGGTTCTACAATGAGCAGTTCTTC
>TRBV27|TRBJ2-1|.|15|TRBD2
CASSTQRGGRDEQFF
TGTGCCAGCAGTACACAGCGGGGGGGCCGAGATGAGCAGTTCTTC
>TRBV7-9|TRBJ1-6|.|13|.
CSSRQSQNSPLHF
TGTTCCAGCAGACAGTCGCAGAATTCACCCCTCCACTTT
>TRBV6-6|TRBJ2-1|.|16|.
CASSPPGKSSYNEQFF
TGTGCCAGCAGTCCACCGGGGAAAAGCTCCTACAATGAGCAGTTCTTC
>TRBV5-1|TRBJ2-7|.|15|TRBD1
CASSLAGTGAYEQYF
TGCGCCAGCAGCTTGGCCGGGACAGGAGCCTACGAGCAGTACTTC
>TRBV9|TRBJ2-4|.|16|.
CASSPGTPEMGNIQYF
TGTGCCAGCAGCCCCGGGACACCTGAAATGGGAAACATTCAGTACTTC
>TRBV30|TRBJ1-1|.|14|.
CAWQRDIQNTEAFF
TGTGCCTGGCAGAGGGACATTCAGAACACTGAAGCTTTCTTT
>TRBV13|TRBJ2-7|.|14|TRBD1
CASSQTGGRDEQYF
TGTGCCAGCAGCCAGACAGGGGGAAGGGACGAGCAGTACTTC
>TRBV2|TRBJ1-1|.|13|.
CASSDYRVTEAFF
TGTGCCAGCAGTGATTACAGGGTCACTGAAGCTTTCTTT
>TRBV11-3|TRBJ2-1|.|14|.
CASSLGAIRNEQFF
TGTGCCAGCAGCTTGGGGGCTATACGGAATGAGCAGTTCTTC
>TRBV2|TRBJ1-1|.|14|.
CASSADSMNTEAFF
TGTGCCAGCAGTGCGGACAGTATGAACACTGAAGCTTTCTTT
>TRBV18|TRBJ2-5|.|13|TRBD1
CASSPGTVAEQYF
TGTGCCAGCTCTCCGGGGACAGTGGCTGAGCAGTACTTC
>TRBV5-4|TRBJ2-5|.|14|TRBD1
CASSLGGTEETQYF
TGTGCCAGCAGCTTGGGAGGGACAGAAGAGACCCAGTACTTC
>TRBV7-3|TRBJ2-3|.|14|.
CASSLGGGTYTQYF
TGTGCCAGCAGCTTAGGGGGGGGCACTTATACGCAGTATTTT
>TRBV5-1|TRBJ2-5|.|13|TRBD1
CASSLTGEETQYF
TGCGCCAGCAGCTTGACAGGGGAAGAGACCCAGTACTTC
>TRBV5-1|TRBJ2-1|.|15|TRBD2
CASSLGPSGGRPQFF
TGCGCCAGCAGCTTGGGCCCTAGCGGGGGCCGACCTCAGTTCTTC
>TRBV19|TRBJ2-7|.|14|.
CASTLGRDSYEQYF
TGTGCCAGTACCCTGGGGCGAGACTCCTACGAGCAGTACTTC
>TRBV19|TRBJ2-5|.|16|.
CASTPTGSFIKETQYF
TGTGCCAGTACTCCGACAGGAAGCTTTATTAAAGAGACCCAGTACTTC
>TRBV19|TRBJ1-5|.|16|TRBD1
CASSIDVLTGGQPQHF
TGTGCCAGTAGTATAGATGTTCTGACAGGGGGTCAGCCCCAGCATTTT
>TRBV7-9|TRBJ2-5|.|14|TRBD1
CASRLTGGEETQYF
TGTGCCAGCAGGTTGACAGGGGGCGAAGAGACCCAGTACTTC
>TRBV9|TRBJ2-5|.|11|.
CAKRGQETQYF
TGTGCCAAACGGGGACAAGAGACCCAGTACTTC
>TRBV6-1|TRBJ2-7|.|14|TRBD1
CASTRQGVYYEQYF
TGTGCCAGCACCCGACAGGGAGTCTACTACGAGCAGTACTTC
>TRBV27|TRBJ1-5|.|15|.
CASSWAGGPNQPQHF
TGTGCCAGCAGTTGGGCGGGAGGGCCCAATCAGCCCCAGCATTTT
>TRBV11-2|TRBJ2-7|.|14|.
CASSWGVGSYEQYF
TGTGCCAGCAGCTGGGGGGTTGGTTCCTACGAGCAGTACTTC
>TRBV10-3|TRBJ2-1|.|15|TRBD2
CATRTPGGAYNEQFF
TGTGCCACCAGGACGCCGGGGGGGGCCTACAATGAGCAGTTCTTC
>TRBV4-1|TRBJ1-2|.|16|TRBD1
CASSQEERGHNYGYTF
TGCGCCAGCAGCCAGGAGGAGAGGGGGCATAACTATGGCTACACCTTC
>TRBV29-1|TRBJ1-2|.|14|.
CSVDTPDSLYGYTF
TGCAGCGTTGATACTCCGGACAGTCTCTATGGCTACACCTTC
>TRBV19|TRBJ1-1|.|15|.
CASSIVTRANTEAFF
TGTGCCAGTAGTATAGTCACCAGGGCGAACACTGAAGCTTTCTTT
>TRBV5-4|TRBJ1-2|few|13|.
CASSHTANYGYTF
TGTGCCAGCAGTCACACAGCTAACTATGGCTACACCTTC
>TRBV9|TRBJ1-3|.|15|TRBD1
CASSASGGSGNTIYF
TGTGCCAGCAGCGCCTCAGGGGGCAGTGGAAACACCATATATTTT
>TRBV18|TRBJ1-5|.|18|TRBD1
CASSPLPHGTGGGQPQHF
TGTGCCAGCTCACCACTCCCCCATGGGACAGGGGGCGGTCAGCCCCAGCATTTT